The rows below give T cell receptor beta chains drawn from one sample of a study of OX40 agonist ivuxolimab in advanced cancers. Sequenced by immunoSEQ multiplex PCR; TCRdb stores in-frame clones only, minus some. The sample has tens of thousands of clones, approximately 88% seen once; the top ten hold 1.1%. Sample: CD4+ or CD8+ T cells sorted from blood, taken in a trial of the OX40 agonist ivuxolimab. Every receptor here comes from an adult with an advanced solid tumor such as melanoma, head and neck, liver or kidney cancer. The CDR3 runs from the conserved cysteine through the conserved F or W. The order of the fields is J gene, V gene, D gene, clone size, CDR3 length, CDR3 DNA, CDR3 protein. A D gene is named only where the DNA matches it firmly. Not all rows give a size; the values are once, few, many and, for expanded clones, a class.

j_gene: TRBJ1-2
v_gene: TRBV10-3
d_gene: TRBD1
abundance: medium-sized
len: 17
CDR3nt: TGTGCCATCAGCCGACGACAGGGACAGCAAAGTTCTTATGGCTACACCTTC
CDR3aa: CAISRRQGQQSSYGYTF

j_gene: TRBJ2-1
v_gene: TRBV4-1
d_gene: TRBD1
abundance: NA
len: 18
CDR3nt: TGCGCCAGCAGCCAAGTATCGGGAGGGACAGGGGTGGACAATGAGCAGTTCTTC
CDR3aa: CASSQVSGGTGVDNEQFF

j_gene: TRBJ1-5
v_gene: TRBV2
d_gene: NA
abundance: NA
len: 15
CDR3nt: TGTGCCAGCAGTGAAGAAAACCGGGGGGGCCAGCCCCAGCATTTT
CDR3aa: CASSEENRGGQPQHF

j_gene: TRBJ2-5
v_gene: TRBV5-1
d_gene: NA
abundance: NA
len: 16
CDR3nt: TGCGCCAGCAGCTTGGCGACGCGGACCGGGCAAGAGACCCAGTACTTC
CDR3aa: CASSLATRTGQETQYF

j_gene: TRBJ2-2
v_gene: TRBV13
d_gene: TRBD2
abundance: NA
len: 16
CDR3nt: TGTGCCAGCAGCTCCCCGGGACTAGAGAGCACCGGGGAGCTGTTTTTT
CDR3aa: CASSSPGLESTGELFF

j_gene: TRBJ2-3
v_gene: TRBV7-3
d_gene: NA
abundance: NA
len: 12
CDR3nt: TGTGCCAGCAGCTCTGCTACAGATACGCAGTATTTT
CDR3aa: CASSSATDTQYF

j_gene: TRBJ2-2
v_gene: TRBV9
d_gene: NA
abundance: NA
len: 14
CDR3nt: TGTGCCAGCAGCGTAGCTGTAGGTCCCGGGGAGCTGTTTTTT
CDR3aa: CASSVAVGPGELFF

j_gene: TRBJ1-5
v_gene: TRBV7-9
d_gene: TRBD1
abundance: NA
len: 14
CDR3nt: TGTGCCAGCAGCAGAGGGACAGGCGAACAGCCCCAGCATTTT
CDR3aa: CASSRGTGEQPQHF

j_gene: TRBJ1-1
v_gene: TRBV2
d_gene: TRBD1
abundance: NA
len: 11
CDR3nt: TGTGCCAGCTGTGGGACAGTTGAAGCTTTCTTT
CDR3aa: CASCGTVEAFF

j_gene: TRBJ2-5
v_gene: TRBV5-4
d_gene: NA
abundance: NA
len: 16
CDR3nt: TGTGCCAGCAGCTTGCGCGGTGGTATAGGCCGAGAGACCCAGTACTTC
CDR3aa: CASSLRGGIGRETQYF

j_gene: TRBJ2-4
v_gene: TRBV6-1
d_gene: TRBD2
abundance: NA
len: 15
CDR3nt: TGTGCCAGCAGTGAGGCTAGCGGCATCAAAAACATTCAGTACTTC
CDR3aa: CASSEASGIKNIQYF

j_gene: TRBJ2-2
v_gene: TRBV6-1
d_gene: TRBD2
abundance: NA
len: 15
CDR3nt: TGTGCCAGCAGTTTCAGCGGGGGGGCCACCGGGGAGCTGTTTTTT
CDR3aa: CASSFSGGATGELFF

j_gene: TRBJ1-2
v_gene: TRBV6-5
d_gene: TRBD1
abundance: NA
len: 14
CDR3nt: TGTGCCAGCAGTTACTCGACAGGGGGGGATGGCTACACCTTC
CDR3aa: CASSYSTGGDGYTF

j_gene: TRBJ2-7
v_gene: TRBV7-2
d_gene: NA
abundance: NA
len: 13
CDR3nt: TGTGCCAGCAGCCCCCCCCCACCCTACGAGCAGTACTTC
CDR3aa: CASSPPPPYEQYF

j_gene: TRBJ2-7
v_gene: TRBV5-1
d_gene: NA
abundance: NA
len: 21
CDR3nt: TGCGCCAGCAGCTTGGAGGTTTCTATGGGGGGCCCATATCGAAGCTCCTACGAGCAGTACTTC
CDR3aa: CASSLEVSMGGPYRSSYEQYF

j_gene: TRBJ1-1
v_gene: TRBV10-3
d_gene: NA
abundance: NA
len: 13
CDR3nt: TGTGCCATCACTCTTCTGGGCCTCACTGAAGCTTTCTTT
CDR3aa: CAITLLGLTEAFF

j_gene: TRBJ2-1
v_gene: TRBV7-2
d_gene: NA
abundance: once
len: 13
CDR3nt: TGTGCCAGCAGCTCCAGGGGAGGGGGTGAGCAGTTCTTC
CDR3aa: CASSSRGGGEQFF

j_gene: TRBJ1-6
v_gene: TRBV2
d_gene: NA
abundance: once
len: 14
CDR3nt: TGTGCCAGCAGCCTAATTCAGGACGGGGCACCCCTCCACTTT
CDR3aa: CASSLIQDGAPLHF

j_gene: TRBJ2-2
v_gene: TRBV30
d_gene: NA
abundance: NA
len: 15
CDR3nt: TGTGCCTGGAGAGGAGGGAGAAAGAACACCGGGGAGCTGTTTTTT
CDR3aa: CAWRGGRKNTGELFF

j_gene: TRBJ2-7
v_gene: TRBV18
d_gene: NA
abundance: NA
len: 14
CDR3nt: TGTGCCAGCTCACCAGGCGAAGCCCCCTACGAGCAGTACTTC
CDR3aa: CASSPGEAPYEQYF

j_gene: TRBJ2-1
v_gene: TRBV9
d_gene: TRBD2
abundance: NA
len: 14
CDR3nt: TGTGCCAGCGCAGGGACTAGCGGGAACAATGAGCAGTTCTTC
CDR3aa: CASAGTSGNNEQFF

j_gene: TRBJ2-3
v_gene: TRBV30
d_gene: NA
abundance: NA
len: 13
CDR3nt: TGTGCCTGGAGTGTAAGTGGTTCGGATACGCAGTATTTT
CDR3aa: CAWSVSGSDTQYF

j_gene: TRBJ2-3
v_gene: TRBV19
d_gene: TRBD2
abundance: NA
len: 16
CDR3nt: TGTGCCAGTAGTACGGGAGGAGGGTCAAGCACAGATACGCAGTATTTT
CDR3aa: CASSTGGGSSTDTQYF

j_gene: TRBJ2-3
v_gene: TRBV9
d_gene: NA
abundance: NA
len: 17
CDR3nt: TGTGCCAGCAGCGTAGGGGCGGGGGCCTCGGGGACAGATACGCAGTATTTT
CDR3aa: CASSVGAGASGTDTQYF

j_gene: TRBJ2-5
v_gene: TRBV7-2
d_gene: NA
abundance: NA
len: 16
CDR3nt: TGTGCCAGCAGCCCCCGAGGGAGCGGAGGCCAAGAGACCCAGTACTTC
CDR3aa: CASSPRGSGGQETQYF

j_gene: TRBJ2-5
v_gene: TRBV2
d_gene: NA
abundance: NA
len: 13
CDR3nt: TGTGCCAGTTGGGGGTTCCCCCAAGAGACCCAGTACTTC
CDR3aa: CASWGFPQETQYF

j_gene: TRBJ2-3
v_gene: TRBV19
d_gene: NA
abundance: NA
len: 13
CDR3nt: TGTGCCAGTAGTACCCGGGACGCCGATACGCAGTATTTT
CDR3aa: CASSTRDADTQYF

j_gene: TRBJ2-5
v_gene: TRBV27
d_gene: NA
abundance: NA
len: 11
CDR3nt: TGTGCCAGCAGTTTAGGGGAGACCCAGTACTTC
CDR3aa: CASSLGETQYF

j_gene: TRBJ2-3
v_gene: TRBV19
d_gene: NA
abundance: NA
len: 13
CDR3nt: TGTGCCAGTAACGCAGGGCGAACAGATACGCAGTATTTT
CDR3aa: CASNAGRTDTQYF

j_gene: TRBJ2-5
v_gene: TRBV9
d_gene: TRBD2
abundance: few
len: 17
CDR3nt: TGTGCCAGCAGCGTAGCTCCGGGCGGGGGGCCTCAAGAGACCCAGTACTTC
CDR3aa: CASSVAPGGGPQETQYF

j_gene: TRBJ2-7
v_gene: TRBV2
d_gene: TRBD1
abundance: NA
len: 14
CDR3nt: TGTGCCAGCAGTGCCCGGACAGGGGTATTCGAGCAGTACTTC
CDR3aa: CASSARTGVFEQYF

j_gene: TRBJ1-2
v_gene: TRBV4-3
d_gene: TRBD1
abundance: NA
len: 16
CDR3nt: TGCGCCAGCAGCTCCCAGGGGACAGATTATAACTATGGCTACACCTTC
CDR3aa: CASSSQGTDYNYGYTF

j_gene: TRBJ1-1
v_gene: TRBV7-3
d_gene: NA
abundance: NA
len: 14
CDR3nt: TGTGCCAGCACCGAGGGCGCTGGGGGCACTGAAGCTTTCTTT
CDR3aa: CASTEGAGGTEAFF

j_gene: TRBJ2-1
v_gene: TRBV11-2
d_gene: NA
abundance: NA
len: 15
CDR3nt: TGTGCCAGCAGCTTAAGGCGGGGGCCGGGCAATGAGCAGTTCTTC
CDR3aa: CASSLRRGPGNEQFF

j_gene: TRBJ2-7
v_gene: TRBV10-3
d_gene: NA
abundance: few
len: 13
CDR3nt: TGTGCCATCAGTGAGTCCAGGGTCCAATCTCCTTACTTC
CDR3aa: CAISESRVQSPYF

j_gene: TRBJ2-3
v_gene: TRBV7-7
d_gene: TRBD1
abundance: NA
len: 15
CDR3nt: TGTGCTAGCAGCTCGGGACAGGGGGCGTCAGATACGCAGTATTTT
CDR3aa: CASSSGQGASDTQYF

j_gene: TRBJ2-5
v_gene: TRBV5-8
d_gene: NA
abundance: NA
len: 13
CDR3nt: TGTGCCAGCAGCTTTGGGGACCGAGAGACCCAGTACTTC
CDR3aa: CASSFGDRETQYF

j_gene: TRBJ2-5
v_gene: TRBV9
d_gene: NA
abundance: NA
len: 17
CDR3nt: TGTGCCAGCAGCGTAGCTACGTGGCAGGCGGGGCAAGAGACCCAGTACTTC
CDR3aa: CASSVATWQAGQETQYF

j_gene: TRBJ2-7
v_gene: TRBV18
d_gene: TRBD2
abundance: NA
len: 14
CDR3nt: TGTGCCAGCTCACCACCGTGGGAGGGTCGCGAGCAGTACTTC
CDR3aa: CASSPPWEGREQYF

j_gene: TRBJ1-5
v_gene: TRBV4-2
d_gene: TRBD1
abundance: once
len: 17
CDR3nt: TGTGCCAGCAGCCTTACCGGGACAGGAGATAGCAATCAGCCCCAGCATTTT
CDR3aa: CASSLTGTGDSNQPQHF